These 29 T cell receptor beta chains originate from one sample sequenced in a study of blood T cell repertoires in COVID-19. Sequenced by immunoSEQ multiplex PCR; TCRdb stores in-frame clones only, minus some. Of about 250,000 clones in the sample, 70% to 90% were seen once. Sequencing was done on a sample of peripheral blood. These receptors came from a woman aged 60-75 years with active or convalescent COVID-19.

This chain's CDR3 is CASAGTGGNEQFF. Here the CDR3 DNA reads TGTGCCAGCGCCGGGACAGGGGGTAATGAGCAGTTCTTC. The chain carries TRBV19 and TRBJ2-1, with 11 bases fitting TRBD1. V lost 9 bases, J lost 7 bases, and 5 bases stayed unmatched. CDR1 is LNHDA and CDR2 is SQIVND in the germline V gene (reference sequence). The CDR3 loop spans 13 amino acids. The full variable domain, its missing parts supplied by reference TRBV19 and TRBJ2-1, is DGGITQSPKYLFRKEGQNVTLSCEQNLNHDAMYWYRQDPGQGLRLIYYSQIVNDFQKGDIAEGYSVSREKKESFPLTVTSAQKNPTAFYLCASAGTGGNEQFFGPGTRLTVL.

The rearrangement joins TRBV4-1 to TRBJ2-3, with TRBD2 matching 10 bases. The CDR3 is 18 amino acids. CDR1 MGHRA and CDR2 YSYEKL come from the germline V gene. The trim removed 4 bases at V and 5 bases at J, leaving 15 bases unmatched. CDR3 coding DNA: TGCGCCAGCAGCCTCGAATGGGACCTAGCGGGAGCTGAAGATACGCAGTATTTT. Translated: CASSLEWDLAGAEDTQYF.

The chain recombines TRBV5-1 with TRBJ2-7; 8 bases fit TRBD2. The J segment lost 0 bases and the V segment lost 1 base, leaving 3 bases of the junction unmatched. This CDR3 contains 15 residues. In germline, CDR1 is SGHRS, CDR2 YFSETQ. The CDR3 loop is CASSLTLAGSYEQYF. The CDR3 DNA is TGCGCCAGCAGCTTGACCCTAGCGGGCTCCTACGAGCAGTACTTC. Filled out from reference TRBV5-1 and TRBJ2-7, the complete variable domain reads KAGVTQTPRYLIKTRGQQVTLSCSPISGHRSVSWYQQTPGQGLQFLFEYFSETQRNKGNFPGRFSGRQFSNSRSEMNVSTLELGDSALYLCASSLTLAGSYEQYFGPGTRLTVT.

This chain uses TRBV4-1 with TRBJ1-4, with 8 positions matching TRBD1. CDR3 size: 16 residues. Trimming removed 2 bases from V and 8 bases from J; junction bases left unmatched: 10. Germline-derived CDR1 and CDR2 are MGHRA and YSYEKL. The CDR3 DNA reads as TGCGCCAGCAGCCAAAGGCATGGACAGGGAGGGGAAAAACTGTTTTTT. Translated, it gives CASSQRHGQGGEKLFF.

The chain links TRBV4-1 to TRBJ1-2; the D is unclear. Per the germline V gene, CDR1 is MGHRA and CDR2 is YSYEKL. The length of the CDR3 is 14 residues. V was shortened by 0 bases and J by 2 bases, with 7 bases between the two germline ends. The CDR3 region has the DNA TGCGCCAGCAGCCAAGAGAACGGGAACTATGGCTACACCTTC. As protein: CASSQENGNYGYTF.

This clone was seen just once. The chain links TRBV4-2 to TRBJ2-7; possible D gene TRBD1, 6 bases. There are 12 residues in the CDR3. V lost 1 base, J lost 6 bases, and 7 bases lay in between. The germline CDR1 and CDR2 sequences are LGHNA and YNFKEQ. The CDR3 region has the DNA TGTGCCAGCAGCCAAGTCAGGGGCGAGCAGTACTTC. Translation: CASSQVRGEQYF.

The V gene is TRBV15, the J gene TRBJ2-2; 11 bases are shared with TRBD2. With 0 bases clipped from V and 2 bases from J, the junction kept 5 bases outside the gene matches. The CDR3 extends over 18 amino acids. The germline V gene encodes CDR1 LNHNV and CDR2 YYDKDF (reference sequence). Here the CDR3 DNA reads TGTGCCACCAGCAGAGATGTTAGCGGGAGGGCTAACACCGGGGAGCTGTTTTTT. This encodes CATSRDVSGRANTGELFF.

The chain employs TRBV5-1 and TRBJ1-5; D might be TRBD1 (6 bases). Trimming took 4 bases from V and 5 from J, leaving 13 bases between them. The V gene's germline CDR1 is SGHRS and CDR2 YFSETQ. The CDR3 covers 14 residues. The CDR3 spells CASSPGGIYQPQHF. In DNA, the CDR3 is TGCGCCAGCAGCCCGGGGGGCATTTATCAGCCCCAGCATTTT.

J is TRBJ2-2 and V is TRBV6-6; 7 nucleotides align to TRBD1. Unmatched junction bases numbered 12, after V lost 7 bases and J lost 4 bases. The CDR3 extends over 16 amino acids. Germline-derived CDR1 and CDR2 are MNHNY and SVGAGI (reference sequence). The CDR3, as DNA: TGTGCCAGCATCGACGGGACAGCGATAAGCACCGGGGAGCTGTTTTTT. Residues: CASIDGTAISTGELFF.

The rearrangement uses TRBV19 and TRBJ1-1; D gene unclear. Germline V CDR1 and CDR2: LNHDA, SQIVND (reference sequence). The CDR3 is made up of 14 amino acids. V was shortened by 4 bases and J by 1 base, with 10 bases between the two germline ends. CDR3 sequence reads: CASSSPAANTEAFF. The CDR3, as DNA: TGTGCCAGTAGTAGCCCGGCGGCGAACACTGAAGCTTTCTTT.

This chain links TRBV28 with TRBJ2-1; 8 bases match TRBD1. The ends lost 2 bases at V and 10 bases at J; junction bases unmatched: 13. CDR1 and CDR2 from the germline V gene are MDHEN and SYDVKM. CDR3 size: 16 residues. The CDR3 is CASSLHGQGARREQFF. CDR3 nucleotides: TGTGCCAGCAGTTTACACGGACAGGGCGCGCGAAGGGAGCAGTTCTTC. The full variable domain, rest sourced from reference TRBV28 and TRBJ2-1, is DVKVTQSSRYLVKRTGEKVFLECVQDMDHENMFWYRQDPGLGLRLIYFSYDVKMKEKGDIPEGYSVSREKKERFSLILESASTNQTSMYLCASSLHGQGARREQFFGPGTRLTVL.

This chain connects TRBV5-4 to TRBJ1-4, with unresolved D. Germline V gives CDR1 SGHNT, CDR2 YYREEE (reference sequence). The V end lost 0 bases, the J end lost 4 bases, and 7 bases lay between the germline ends. This CDR3 region has 14 residues. The CDR3 loop is CASSLEGSNEKLFF. The CDR3 DNA sequence: TGTGCCAGCAGCTTGGAAGGGAGTAATGAAAAACTGTTTTTT. Together with reference TRBV5-4 and TRBJ1-4, the CDR3 gives the full variable domain: ETGVTQSPTHLIKTRGQQVTLRCSSQSGHNTVSWYQQALGQGPQFIFQYYREEENGRGNFPPRFSGLQFPNYSSELNVNALELDDSALYLCASSLEGSNEKLFFGSGTQLSVL.

The chain joins TRBV6-2 or TRBV6-3 to TRBJ2-7; 9 nucleotides line up with TRBD2. Germline loops: CDR1 MNHEY, CDR2 SVGEGT. With V trimmed by 6 bases and J by 5 bases, 11 bases remained unmatched. The CDR3 runs 15 residues. CDR3 loop: CASSHRRLAADEQYF. DNA of the CDR3: TGTGCCAGCAGCCACCGGCGACTAGCGGCTGACGAGCAGTACTTC.

The chain couples TRBV12-5 to TRBJ2-7; the match to TRBD2 covers 9 bases. The ends lost 2 bases at V and 6 bases at J; junction bases unmatched: 14. The CDR3 is 17 residues long. Germline CDR1 and CDR2: LGHNT and FRNRAP. CDR3 sequence reads: CASGLRAGGGGSGEQYF. The CDR3 bases are TGTGCTAGTGGTTTGAGAGCGGGAGGAGGTGGTTCAGGCGAGCAGTACTTC.

The chain has TRBV29-1 and TRBJ2-3; 7 bases agree with TRBD2. The V gene's germline CDR1 is SQVTM and CDR2 ANQGSEA. CDR3 length: 17 residues. V gave up 4 bases and J gave up 2 bases; unmatched junction bases: 15. The CDR3 loop reads CSVVGSGASGNTDTQYF. The CDR3 DNA follows: TGCAGCGTTGTGGGGTCTGGGGCTAGCGGAAACACAGATACGCAGTATTTT.

This clone appeared once. The genes are TRBV25-1 and TRBJ2-2, with TRBD1 matching 8 bases. V shed 7 bases and J 4 bases; nucleotides not matched to a gene: 2. This CDR3 is built from 13 residues. CDR1 MGHDK and CDR2 SYGVNS come from the germline V gene. The CDR3: CASTGGRTGELFF. In DNA, the CDR3 is TGTGCCAGCACAGGGGGCCGCACCGGGGAGCTGTTTTTT.

The chain links TRBV5-6 to TRBJ2-3; TRBD2 matches 11 bases. Germline V gene sequence: CDR1 SGHDT, CDR2 YYEEEE. V lost 5 bases to trimming and J lost 2 bases; unmatched junction nucleotides: 13. CDR3 length equals 18 residues. The CDR3 bases are TGTGCCAGCAGGCCCGCCCGGACTAGCGGGCTACTCACAGATACGCAGTATTTT. Protein product: CASRPARTSGLLTDTQYF. The variable domain in full, completed from reference TRBV5-6 and TRBJ2-3, reads DAGVTQSPTHLIKTRGQQVTLRCSPKSGHDTVSWYQQALGQGPQFIFQYYEEEERQRGNFPDRFSGHQFPNYSSELNVNALLLGDSALYLCASRPARTSGLLTDTQYFGPGTRLTVL.

The chain has TRBV12-3 or TRBV12-4 and TRBJ1-1; a possible D gene is TRBD1 (5 bases). Trimming cost V 7 bases and J 1 base, with 10 bases left between them. The length of the CDR3 is 13 residues. CDR3 region: CASKLDRNTEAFF. CDR3 DNA sequence: TGTGCCAGCAAACTTGACAGGAACACTGAAGCTTTCTTT.

The chain is built from TRBV18 and TRBJ1-1, with 9 bases identical to TRBD1. Germline V gene data show CDR1 as KGHSH and CDR2 as LQKENI. This CDR3 region has 15 residues. Unmatched junction bases numbered 2, after V lost 3 bases and J lost 0 bases. This chain's CDR3 is CASSPRDRVNTEAFF. The DNA for the CDR3 is TGTGCCAGCTCACCCAGGGACAGGGTGAACACTGAAGCTTTCTTT.

The chain has TRBV25-1 and TRBJ2-5; D may be TRBD2 (5 bases). V lost 3 bases to trimming and J lost 3 bases, with 20 bases between them. This CDR3 is 17 amino acids long. The germline V gene encodes CDR1 MGHDK and CDR2 SYGVNS. CDR3 nucleotides: TGTGCCAGCAGTGATAGGCCTGGACGGAGGATCGAAGAGACCCAGTACTTC. Its translation: CASSDRPGRRIEETQYF.

The chain combines TRBV4-1 with TRBJ1-5; D is unresolved. Trimming took off 1 base at V and 5 bases at J, with 15 bases between the two ends. Germline V lookup: CDR1 MGHRA, CDR2 YSYEKL. The CDR3 extends over 16 amino acids. CDR3 nucleotide sequence: TGCGCCAGCAGCCAAGGCAGCGCAGTTTTATATCAGCCCCAGCATTTT. Translation: CASSQGSAVLYQPQHF.

This rearrangement joins TRBV7-3 to TRBJ1-1; 7 bases align to TRBD1. This CDR3 comprises 17 residues. Unmatched junction bases numbered 25, after V lost 7 bases and J lost 11 bases. Germline V gene lookup returns CDR1 SGHTA and CDR2 FQGTGA. In DNA, the CDR3 is TGTGCCAGCACCCCGGGATCCTTGGGACAGTGGGATTCGGTGGCTTTCTTT. Translated: CASTPGSLGQWDSVAFF.

CDR3 residues: CASSQVPHTVLSGNTIYF. DNA of the CDR3: TGCGCCAGCAGCCAAGTTCCCCACACAGTCCTCTCTGGAAACACCATATATTTT. The genes are TRBV4-1 and TRBJ1-3; unclear D gene. This CDR3 has 18 amino acids. V was cut by 1 base and J by 0 bases, with 16 bases left in between. Germline loops: CDR1 MGHRA, CDR2 YSYEKL.

In its sample, this clone was seen once. The chain is built from TRBV21-1 and TRBJ1-3. TRBV21-1 is recorded as a pseudogene. CDR3 length: 16 amino acids. CDR3 sequence reads: CASSSRRGVSGNTIYF. The CDR3 DNA is TGTGCCAGCAGCTCGAGGCGGGGGGTCTCTGGAAACACCATATATTTT.

CDR3 residues: CASSLAEVPGHPNSPLHF. In DNA, the CDR3 is TGTGCCAGCAGCTTAGCGGAGGTACCGGGACACCCTAATTCACCCCTCCACTTT. The chain couples TRBV7-6 to TRBJ1-6; a possible D gene is TRBD1 (6 bases). Trimming stripped 0 bases from V and 6 bases from J, with 18 bases between. Germline lookup yields CDR1 SGHVS and CDR2 FNYEAQ. This CDR3 has 18 amino acids. The full variable domain, completed using reference TRBV7-6 and TRBJ1-6, is GAGVSQSPRYKVTKRGQDVALRCDPISGHVSLYWYRQALGQGPEFLTYFNYEAQQDKSGLPNDRFSAERPEGSISTLTIQRTEQRDSAMYRCASSLAEVPGHPNSPLHFGNGTRLTVT.

The V gene is TRBV7-2, the J gene TRBJ2-3; 12 bases are shared with TRBD2. Trimming removed 4 bases from V and 8 bases from J; junction bases left unmatched: 10. The CDR3 length is 16 residues. Germline CDR1 and CDR2: SGHTA and FQGNSA. The CDR3 region has the DNA TGTGCCAGCAGCTCACGACTAGCGGGGGCAGGGGTTACGCAGTATTTT. Protein sequence: CASSSRLAGAGVTQYF.

The chain carries TRBV5-1 and TRBJ1-1, with D maybe TRBD1 (5 bases). The V gene's germline CDR1 is SGHRS and CDR2 YFSETQ. This CDR3 is 15 amino acids long. Trimming took 0 bases from V and 0 from J, leaving 9 bases between them. The CDR3 DNA is TGCGCCAGCAGCTTGGGACGGGGGATGAACACTGAAGCTTTCTTT. Translating gives CASSLGRGMNTEAFF.

The CDR3: CASSILRGGTDTQYF. The CDR3 DNA sequence: TGTGCCAGTAGTATTTTGCGGGGGGGCACAGATACGCAGTATTTT. The chain employs TRBV19 and TRBJ2-3; 8 bases line up with TRBD2. The V and J ends lost 3 bases and 1 base, in that order; junction bases with no gene match: 3. From germline, CDR1 is LNHDA and CDR2 SQIVND (reference sequence). The CDR3 extends over 15 amino acids.

The J gene is TRBJ1-2, the V gene TRBV9; D is ambiguous. Trimming removed 3 bases from V and 1 base from J, with 13 bases in between. In germline, CDR1 is SGDLS, CDR2 YYNGEE. This CDR3 comprises 15 residues. The CDR3 DNA reads TGTGCCAGCAGCGCCCGGGATAATAATAACTATGGCTACACCTTC. Protein product: CASSARDNNNYGYTF.